Following are 2 T cell receptor beta chains from one sample sequenced in a study of T cells in Graves' hyperthyroidism and ophthalmopathy. TCR beta CDR3 regions were amplified from RNA transcripts. The HTBI primer set served for first-round RT-PCR of the TCR CDR3. TCRdb re-analysed the multiplex PCR reads in MiXCR, keeping a single row per CDR3 protein. The sample includes 600,000 to 650,000 distinct CDR3 sequences, 20% to 25% seen only once; the top ten take 34%. Sequencing was carried out using blood. All receptors come from a man aged 25 to 45 with Graves' ophthalmopathy.

V is TRBV28 and J is TRBJ2-4; D may be TRBD2 (5 bases). The CDR3 consists of 17 residues. Between the trimmed V and J ends, which lost 11 bases and 0 bases, there was a span of 23 bases. Germline CDR1 reads MDHEN; CDR2 reads SYDVKM. Written as DNA, the CDR3 is TGTGCCGGCCATTATATGGAGGCCCACCTAGCCAAAAACATTCAGTACTTC. This gives the protein CAGHYMEAHLAKNIQYF.

This clonotype was seen repeatedly, ten times or more. This chain connects TRBV28 to TRBJ2-7; 11 bases are a match to TRBD1. With V trimmed by 4 bases and J by 2 bases, 4 bases remained unmatched. The CDR3 length is 15 residues. Germline lookup yields CDR1 MDHEN and CDR2 SYDVKM. The CDR3 bases are TGTGCCAGCAGTTCATGGACAGGGGGCGCCTACGAGCAGTACTTC. This sequence encodes CASSSWTGGAYEQYF.